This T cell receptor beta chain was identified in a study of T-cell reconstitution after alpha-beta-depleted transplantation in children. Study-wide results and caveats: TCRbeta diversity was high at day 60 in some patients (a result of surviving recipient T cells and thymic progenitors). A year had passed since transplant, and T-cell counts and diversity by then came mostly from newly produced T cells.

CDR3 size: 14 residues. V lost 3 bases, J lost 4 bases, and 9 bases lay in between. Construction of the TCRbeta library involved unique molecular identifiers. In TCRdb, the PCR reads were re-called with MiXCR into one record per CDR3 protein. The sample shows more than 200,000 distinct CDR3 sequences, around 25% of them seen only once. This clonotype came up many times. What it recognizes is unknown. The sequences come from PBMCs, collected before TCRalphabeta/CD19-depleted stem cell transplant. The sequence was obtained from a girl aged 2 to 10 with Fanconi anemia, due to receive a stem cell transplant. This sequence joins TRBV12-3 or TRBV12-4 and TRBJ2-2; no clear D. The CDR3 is CASSLRSSTGELFF. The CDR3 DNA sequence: TGTGCCAGCAGTTTGAGGTCGAGCACCGGGGAGCTGTTTTTT.